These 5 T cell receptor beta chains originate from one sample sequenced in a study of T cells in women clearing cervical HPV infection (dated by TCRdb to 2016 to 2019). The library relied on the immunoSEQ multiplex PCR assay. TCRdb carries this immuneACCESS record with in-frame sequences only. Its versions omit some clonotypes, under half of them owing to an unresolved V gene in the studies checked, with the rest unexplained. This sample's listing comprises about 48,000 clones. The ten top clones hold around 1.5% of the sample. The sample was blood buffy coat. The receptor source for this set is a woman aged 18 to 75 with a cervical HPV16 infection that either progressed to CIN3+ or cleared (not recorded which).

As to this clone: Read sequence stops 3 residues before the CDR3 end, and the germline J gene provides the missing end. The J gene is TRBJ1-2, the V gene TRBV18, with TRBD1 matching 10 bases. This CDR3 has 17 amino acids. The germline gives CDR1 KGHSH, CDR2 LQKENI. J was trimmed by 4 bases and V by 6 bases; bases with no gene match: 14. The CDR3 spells CASSFPGQGIGIYGYTF. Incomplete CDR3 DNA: TGTGCCAGCTCGTTCCCGGGACAGGGGATTGGGATCTATGGC. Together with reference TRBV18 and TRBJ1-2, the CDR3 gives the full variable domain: NAGVMQNPRHLVRRRGQEARLRCSPMKGHSHVYWYRQLPEEGLKFMVYLQKENIIDESGMPKERFSAEFPKEGPSILRIQQVVRGDSAAYFCASSFPGQGIGIYGYTFGSGTRLTVV.

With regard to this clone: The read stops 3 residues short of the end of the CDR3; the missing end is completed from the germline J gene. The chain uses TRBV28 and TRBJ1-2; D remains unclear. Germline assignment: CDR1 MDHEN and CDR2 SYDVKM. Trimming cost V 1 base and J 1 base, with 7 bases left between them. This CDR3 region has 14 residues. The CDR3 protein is CASSLLSLNYGYTF. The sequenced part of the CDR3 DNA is TGTGCCAGCAGTTTATTGTCCCTTAACTATGGC.

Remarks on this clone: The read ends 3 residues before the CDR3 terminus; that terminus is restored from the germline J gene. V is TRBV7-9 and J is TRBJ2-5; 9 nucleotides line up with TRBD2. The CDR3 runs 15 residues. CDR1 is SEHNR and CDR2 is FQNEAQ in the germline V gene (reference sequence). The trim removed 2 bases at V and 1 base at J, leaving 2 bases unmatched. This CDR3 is CASSLTGLAQETQYF. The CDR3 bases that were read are TGTGCCAGCAGCTTAACGGGACTAGCCCAAGAGACC.

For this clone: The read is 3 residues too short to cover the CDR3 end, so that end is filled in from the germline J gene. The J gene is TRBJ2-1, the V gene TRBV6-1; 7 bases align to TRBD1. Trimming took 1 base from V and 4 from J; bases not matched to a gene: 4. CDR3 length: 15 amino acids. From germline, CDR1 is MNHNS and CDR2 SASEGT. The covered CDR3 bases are TGTGCCAGCAGTGAAGAGGGGGCCGGATACAATGAG. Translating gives CASSEEGAGYNE. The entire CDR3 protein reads CASSEEGAGYNEQFF.

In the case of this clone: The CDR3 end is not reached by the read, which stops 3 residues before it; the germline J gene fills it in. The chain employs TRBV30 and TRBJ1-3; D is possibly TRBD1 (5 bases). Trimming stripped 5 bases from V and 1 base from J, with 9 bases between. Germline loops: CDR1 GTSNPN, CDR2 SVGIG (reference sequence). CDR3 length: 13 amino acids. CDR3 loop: CAWGGASGNTIYF. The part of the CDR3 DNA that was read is TGTGCCTGGGGAGGGGCGTCTGGAAACACC.